The 24 T cell receptor beta chains reported below all come from one sample, sequenced in a study of cytomegalovirus exposure and HLA in healthy donors. Data came from immunoSEQ multiplex PCR; TCRdb stores just in-frame clones and leaves some out. Of 65,000 or so clones listed, roughly 94% are singletons. Source material: PBMCs. These receptor sequences come from a woman younger than 30 in good health and CMV-seronegative.

V and J are TRBV5-6 and TRBJ2-5; 10 bases fit TRBD2. The CDR3 extends over 16 amino acids. Per the germline V gene, CDR1 is SGHDT and CDR2 is YYEEEE. Germline trimming cut 4 bases from V and 7 bases from J; bases unmatched to any gene: 13. Here the CDR3 reads CASSPLSSGRRGTQYF. The DNA of the CDR3 is TGTGCCAGCAGCCCACTATCTAGCGGGAGAAGGGGGACCCAGTACTTC.

The CDR3 DNA sequence: TGTGCCAGCAGAGACGGACAGGGGGCGGATTCACCCCTCCACTTT. Translated, it gives CASRDGQGADSPLHF. The rearrangement joins TRBV27 to TRBJ1-6; the match to TRBD1 covers 11 bases. J was trimmed by 8 bases and V by 6 bases; bases with no gene match: 6. The germline V gene encodes CDR1 MNHEY and CDR2 SMNVEV (reference sequence). The CDR3 contains 15 residues.

The chain joins TRBV28 to TRBJ1-1; tentatively, D is TRBD1 (5 bases). The germline V gene encodes CDR1 MDHEN and CDR2 SYDVKM. V lost 5 bases and J lost 1, with 17 bases in between. The CDR3 contains 16 residues. In DNA form, the CDR3 reads TGTGCCAGCAGTCAGGCAGGGCTACTGGAGAACACTGAAGCTTTCTTT. It yields the protein CASSQAGLLENTEAFF.

This chain joins TRBV18 and TRBJ1-5; a possible D gene is TRBD1 (6 bases). V gave up 1 base and J gave up 2 bases, with 15 bases separating them. Germline lookup yields CDR1 KGHSH and CDR2 LQKENI. This CDR3 spans 17 amino acids. CDR3 sequence reads: CASSPREGVDGNQPQHF. For the CDR3, the DNA is TGTGCCAGCTCACCACGAGAGGGGGTGGACGGCAATCAGCCCCAGCATTTT.

This clone has more than one count but fewer than ten. The rearrangement joins TRBV11-3 to TRBJ1-3; D gene unclear. The CDR3 covers 14 residues. The germline V and J ends were trimmed by 6 bases and 3 bases, with 12 bases remaining between them. Germline values: CDR1 SGHNT, CDR2 YENEEA. The CDR3 DNA is TGTGCCAGCAGTTTCATGGGAGGTGGAAACACCATATATTTT. Protein product: CASSFMGGGNTIYF.

This clone has just one count. This chain connects TRBV7-6 to TRBJ2-1, with D perhaps matching TRBD2 (6 bases). Germline V lookup: CDR1 SGHVS, CDR2 FNYEAQ. Trimming took off 1 base at V and 8 bases at J, with 15 bases between the two ends. This CDR3 contains 15 residues. CDR3 nucleotide sequence: TGTGCCAGCAGCTTAGGGCGGGGAATGTGGGATGAGCAGTTCTTC. As protein: CASSLGRGMWDEQFF.

This chain uses TRBV11-2 with TRBJ2-3; TRBD2 is a possible D gene (5 bases). Germline V lookup: CDR1 SGHAT, CDR2 FQNNGV. The V end lost 1 base, the J end lost 3 bases, and 11 bases lay between the germline ends. The CDR3 extends over 15 amino acids. This chain's CDR3 is CASSLVAFSTDTQYF. CDR3 DNA sequence: TGTGCCAGCAGCTTAGTAGCGTTTAGTACAGATACGCAGTATTTT.

The chain employs TRBV27 and TRBJ1-3; TRBD1 agrees at 8 bases. CDR3 length: 17 amino acids. The J segment lost 0 bases and the V segment lost 10 bases, leaving 14 bases of the junction unmatched. Germline V lookup: CDR1 MNHEY, CDR2 SMNVEV (reference sequence). CDR3 sequence (DNA): TGTGCCAAAAGGACAGGGTCTCCCGAAATCTCTGGAAACACCATATATTTT. This gives the protein CAKRTGSPEISGNTIYF.

This clone is a singleton in its sample. At one end, the junction sequence differs from germline, possibly due to a read error. The chain recombines TRBV4-1 with TRBJ2-7; D may be TRBD1 (6 bases). CDR1 and CDR2 from the germline V gene are MGHRA and YSYEKL. The length of the CDR3 is 15 residues. CDR3 amino acids: CASSQVSAGEGAICF. The DNA for the CDR3 is TGCGCCAGCAGCCAAGTATCGGCAGGGGAAGGGGCTATCTGCTTC.

The rearrangement joins TRBV4-1 to TRBJ2-1; possible D gene TRBD1, 5 bases. Germline CDR1 is MGHRA and CDR2 is YSYEKL. V shed 4 bases and J shed 0 bases, with 7 bases lying between them. The CDR3 runs to 14 residues. Here the CDR3 reads CASSLQDSYNEQFF. Here the CDR3 DNA reads TGCGCCAGCAGCCTACAGGACTCCTACAATGAGCAGTTCTTC.

This clone was detected a few times. V gene TRBV5-1 combines with J gene TRBJ1-6; D possibly corresponds to TRBD1 (5 bases). The length of the CDR3 is 16 residues. CDR1 is SGHRS, CDR2 YFSETQ, per germline. The V end lost 0 bases, the J end lost 7 bases, and 14 bases lay between the germline ends. The CDR3 sequence: CASSLGSAGLNSPLHF. The CDR3 coding sequence is TGCGCCAGCAGCTTGGGTTCGGCAGGGCTCAATTCACCCCTCCACTTT.

This clone was picked up a small number of times. The rearrangement uses TRBV19 and TRBJ1-2; maybe TRBD1 (6 bases). The CDR3 loop spans 12 amino acids. CDR1 is LNHDA and CDR2 is SQIVND in the germline V gene (reference sequence). Trimming pared 4 bases from V and 4 bases from J, leaving 7 bases between. The CDR3 sequence is CASSSRGYGYTF. DNA of the CDR3: TGTGCCAGTAGTAGCAGGGGCTATGGCTACACCTTC.

The chain links TRBV5-1 to TRBJ2-1; D call uncertain. The CDR3 length is 13 residues. V was pared by 7 bases and J by 5 bases, with 13 bases between. Germline V CDR1 and CDR2: SGHRS, YFSETQ. The CDR3 protein is CASQALLNNEQFF. The CDR3 DNA reads as TGCGCCAGCCAGGCACTCCTTAACAATGAGCAGTTCTTC.

This chain uses TRBV10-2 with TRBJ1-1; D is undetermined. Germline V gene data show CDR1 as WSHSY and CDR2 as SAAADI. Trimming removed 5 bases from V and 0 bases from J, with 10 bases in between. This CDR3 contains 14 residues. CDR3 residues: CASSSRALNTEAFF. In DNA form, the CDR3 reads TGCGCCAGCAGTAGTCGAGCTTTGAACACTGAAGCTTTCTTT.

CDR3: CASSSRGRFAPGELFF. The CDR3 DNA is TGTGCCAGCAGCTCCAGGGGGCGCTTCGCACCCGGGGAGCTGTTTTTT. The J gene is TRBJ2-2, the V gene TRBV11-3; 8 bases are a match to TRBD1. The ends lost 4 bases at V and 6 bases at J; junction bases unmatched: 10. This CDR3 comprises 16 residues. CDR1 is SGHNT, CDR2 YENEEA, per germline.

This clone was seen only once. The genes are TRBV5-1 and TRBJ2-1, with D possibly matching TRBD2 (6 bases). This CDR3 spans 14 amino acids. CDR1 and CDR2 from the germline V gene are SGHRS and YFSETQ. With 4 bases removed from V and 6 bases from J, the gap between germline ends came to 14 bases. The CDR3 loop is CASSQGGQINEQFF. CDR3 sequence (DNA): TGCGCCAGCAGCCAAGGAGGGCAGATCAATGAGCAGTTCTTC. Full variable domain (missing parts from reference TRBV5-1 and TRBJ2-1): KAGVTQTPRYLIKTRGQQVTLSCSPISGHRSVSWYQQTPGQGLQFLFEYFSETQRNKGNFPGRFSGRQFSNSRSEMNVSTLELGDSALYLCASSQGGQINEQFFGPGTRLTVL.

CDR3 nucleotides: TGTGCCAGCAGTAGCGGGAACACCGGGGAGCTGTTTTTT. Its translation: CASSSGNTGELFF. The chain has TRBV6-4 and TRBJ2-2, with D perhaps matching TRBD2 (5 bases). This CDR3 is 13 amino acids long. Per germline, CDR1 MRHNA and CDR2 SNTAGT. Trimming stripped 5 bases from V and 1 base from J, with 5 bases between.

CDR3 in amino acids: CASSLSGLGETQYF. The CDR3 nucleotides are TGTGCCAGCAGCTTATCGGGACTAGGAGAGACCCAGTACTTC. The chain recombines TRBV7-9 with TRBJ2-5; 8 nucleotides align to TRBD2. V dropped 2 bases and J dropped 4; count of bases not matched to a gene: 3. Germline V gene lookup returns CDR1 SEHNR and CDR2 FQNEAQ (reference sequence). This CDR3 contains 14 residues.

The chain is built from TRBV9 and TRBJ2-5; TRBD2 matches 10 bases. The CDR3 consists of 15 residues. The ends lost 3 bases at V and 4 bases at J; junction bases unmatched: 6. Per the germline V gene, CDR1 is SGDLS and CDR2 is YYNGEE. In DNA, the CDR3 is TGTGCCAGCAGCGCACCTAGCGGGGGTTTAGAGACCCAGTACTTC. Translation gives CASSAPSGGLETQYF.

In regard to this clone: One end of the junction varies from germline; a read error may be responsible. J is TRBJ2-2 and V is TRBV7-7; TRBD2 is a possible D gene (6 bases). The CDR3 extends over 16 amino acids. CDR1 and CDR2 (germline): SSHAT, FNYEAQ (reference sequence). DNA for the CDR3: TGTGCTAGCAGCTCCCGGGGGACCCCGGGGACCGGGGAGCTGTTTTTT. This gives the protein CASSSRGTPGTGELFF.

The V and J genes are TRBV6-4 and TRBJ2-3; the match to TRBD2 covers 7 bases. V lost 5 bases and J lost 1; bases outside the gene matches: 3. The CDR3 is 14 amino acids. Germline V lookup: CDR1 MRHNA, CDR2 SNTAGT. As DNA, the CDR3 is TGTGCCAGCAGTACTAGCGTGGGCACAGATACGCAGTATTTT. Its protein product is CASSTSVGTDTQYF.

The rearrangement links TRBV20-1 to TRBJ1-2; weak D call: TRBD1 (5 bases). The V end lost 8 bases, the J end lost 4 bases, and 11 bases lay between the germline ends. Germline CDR1 DFQATT, CDR2 SNEGSKA (reference sequence). The CDR3 is 11 amino acids. CDR3 residues: CSLGHGYGYTF. CDR3 coding DNA: TGCAGTTTAGGACACGGCTATGGCTACACCTTC.

The CDR3 DNA sequence: TGTGCCAGTAGTATTAAGGGGGCAGGGAGTTTTTTTGGCAATCAGCCCCAGCATTTT. Its protein product is CASSIKGAGSFFGNQPQHF. V and J are TRBV19 and TRBJ1-5, with 7 bases matching TRBD1. V was clipped by 3 bases and J by 2 bases; unmatched bases: 16. From germline, CDR1 is LNHDA and CDR2 SQIVND (reference sequence). The CDR3 has 19 amino acids.

This clone was detected a few times. The chain recombines TRBV28 with TRBJ2-7; 8 nucleotides match TRBD2. The V gene's germline CDR1 is MDHEN and CDR2 SYDVKM. Trimming took 2 bases from V and 1 from J; bases not matched to a gene: 1. The CDR3 is 14 residues long. CDR3 nucleotide sequence: TGTGCCAGCAGTTTACCGGGGGGGTCCTACGAGCAGTACTTC. The encoded protein is CASSLPGGSYEQYF. The full variable domain, completed using reference TRBV28 and TRBJ2-7, is DVKVTQSSRYLVKRTGEKVFLECVQDMDHENMFWYRQDPGLGLRLIYFSYDVKMKEKGDIPEGYSVSREKKERFSLILESASTNQTSMYLCASSLPGGSYEQYFGPGTRLTVT.